These 29 T cell receptor beta chains share one sample of origin, sequenced in a study of shared clonotypes between healthy human individuals. TCRdb's copy holds only in-frame clones and misses some; the assay was immunoSEQ multiplex PCR. This sample yields just over 2,000,000 clones, of which about 94% are seen a single time; around 1.1% belongs to the top ten. Naive CD8 cells comprised CD45RO-negative, CCR7-positively selected cells, excluding terminally differentiated effector memory CD45RA+ cells. The material sequenced was naive CD8+ T cells sorted from blood. These TCRs come from a man aged 18 to 35 in good health.

The chain joins TRBV11-2 to TRBJ1-5; 7 nucleotides match TRBD1. Trimming removed 5 bases from V and 6 bases from J; junction bases left unmatched: 7. The CDR3 has 14 amino acids. Germline CDR1 is SGHAT and CDR2 is FQNNGV. The CDR3 loop reads CASSLSGGSQPQHF. The CDR3 DNA is TGTGCCAGCAGCCTTTCAGGGGGGAGTCAGCCCCAGCATTTT.

The V and J genes are TRBV11-2 and TRBJ1-1, with D possibly being TRBD1 (5 bases). Trimming shortened V by 6 bases and J by 10 bases, and 21 bases separated the two germline ends. The CDR3 runs to 14 residues. Germline-derived CDR1 and CDR2 are SGHAT and FQNNGV. The CDR3 region is CASSHTPGVSGAFF. CDR3 DNA: TGTGCCAGCAGTCATACCCCGGGGGTCTCCGGAGCTTTCTTT. The complete variable domain, with remaining parts taken from reference TRBV11-2 and TRBJ1-1, reads EAGVAQSPRYKIIEKRQSVAFWCNPISGHATLYWYQQILGQGPKLLIQFQNNGVVDDSQLPKDRFSAERLKGVDSTLKIQPAKLEDSAVYLCASSHTPGVSGAFFGQGTRLTVV.

The V gene is TRBV30, the J gene TRBJ1-1, with D maybe TRBD1 (5 bases). CDR3 size: 13 residues. V lost 0 bases and J lost 4, with 9 bases in between. In germline, CDR1 is GTSNPN, CDR2 SVGIG (reference sequence). CDR3 nucleotides: TGTGCCTGGAGTGTCAAGAGGGGCACTGAAGCTTTCTTT. Protein product: CAWSVKRGTEAFF.

Details on this clone: This same CDR3 is encoded by further DNA sequences in the sample. The genes are TRBV2 and TRBJ2-3; no firm D call. This CDR3 spans 13 amino acids. CDR1 and CDR2 (germline): SNHLY, FYNNEI. The V end was cut by 2 bases, the J end by 2 bases, with 5 bases between. In DNA, the CDR3 is TGTGCCAGCAGTGAACGGTTCACAGATACGCAGTATTTT. Encoded protein: CASSERFTDTQYF.

This chain joins TRBV29-1 and TRBJ2-1, with D unclear. The CDR3 is 14 residues long. Germline loops: CDR1 SQVTM, CDR2 ANQGSEA. The V end lost 4 bases, the J end lost 3 bases, and 13 bases lay between the germline ends. The CDR3 DNA reads TGCAGCGTTGTGCCGAATCTAAGCTACAATGAGCAGTTCTTC. Its translation is CSVVPNLSYNEQFF.

This clone was seen only once. The chain recombines TRBV21-1 with TRBJ1-6; the table's D call of TRBD1 was not tested on the DNA. TRBV21-1 is assigned pseudogene status. This CDR3 is built from 16 residues. CDR3 sequence reads: CASYILLSGTGAPLHF. CDR3 DNA: TGTGCCAGCTATATCCTTTTATCCGGGACAGGGGCACCCCTCCACTTT.

The chain joins TRBV7-2 to TRBJ2-7; 11 bases line up with TRBD2. From germline, CDR1 is SGHTA and CDR2 FQGNSA. The V and J ends lost 1 base and 4 bases, in that order; junction bases with no gene match: 6. This CDR3 is built from 16 residues. The CDR3 loop reads CASSLDLAGGKYEQYF. CDR3 nucleotide sequence: TGTGCCAGCAGCTTAGACCTAGCGGGAGGTAAATACGAGCAGTACTTC.

This chain joins TRBV9 and TRBJ1-2; the D is unclear. The CDR3 has 14 amino acids. V was clipped by 4 bases and J by 3 bases, with 13 bases between them. CDR1 SGDLS and CDR2 YYNGEE come from the germline V gene. The CDR3 loop reads CASSPGSLYYGYTF. As DNA, the CDR3 is TGTGCCAGCAGCCCGGGCAGCCTCTACTATGGCTACACCTTC.

In the case of this clone: The sample carries other DNA sequences with the same CDR3. This chain connects TRBV27 to TRBJ1-1; D might be TRBD1 (5 bases). The germline V gene encodes CDR1 MNHEY and CDR2 SMNVEV (reference sequence). Trimming took off 5 bases at V and 5 bases at J, with 6 bases between the two ends. The CDR3 extends over 11 amino acids. CDR3 amino acids: CASSPGTEAFF. For the CDR3, the DNA is TGTGCCAGCAGTCCAGGGACTGAAGCTTTCTTT.

CDR3 protein: CASSYTPYTEAFF. Written as DNA, the CDR3 is TGTGCCAGCAGTTATACCCCTTACACTGAAGCTTTCTTT. The rearrangement uses TRBV27 and TRBJ1-1; D uncertain. The CDR3 totals 13 residues. Trimming took 4 bases from V and 3 from J, leaving 9 bases between them. CDR1 and CDR2 from the germline V gene are MNHEY and SMNVEV (reference sequence).

The DNA for the CDR3 is TGTGCCAGCAGGGTGCCTCGCGGTGGGGGCAGTGAAAAACTGTTTTTT. It codes for CASRVPRGGGSEKLFF. The rearrangement uses TRBV2 and TRBJ1-4; D is perhaps TRBD1 (6 bases). CDR3 length: 16 residues. Germline assignment: CDR1 SNHLY and CDR2 FYNNEI. Deletions cut 6 bases from V and 7 bases from J, with 21 bases between.

This clone was seen just once. The chain recombines TRBV7-9 with TRBJ2-7, with D perhaps matching TRBD2 (5 bases). The CDR3 has 12 residues. The V gene lost 4 bases and the J gene lost 4 bases, with 8 bases spanning the gap. Germline lookup yields CDR1 SEHNR and CDR2 FQNEAQ (reference sequence). The CDR3 here is CASSSGEYEQYF. CDR3 sequence (DNA): TGTGCCAGCAGCTCCGGGGAGTACGAGCAGTACTTC.

The chain recombines TRBV27 with TRBJ2-1; TRBD2 aligns across 8 bases. CDR1 and CDR2 from the germline V gene are MNHEY and SMNVEV (reference sequence). This CDR3 region has 16 residues. V lost 5 bases, J lost 10 bases, and 16 bases stayed unmatched. The CDR3 protein is CASSLSRASGLWEQFF. The DNA for the CDR3 is TGTGCCAGCAGTCTCTCCCGTGCTAGCGGGTTATGGGAGCAGTTCTTC.

The genes are TRBV28 and TRBJ2-3; 7 nucleotides agree with TRBD2. Germline V gene data show CDR1 as MDHEN and CDR2 as SYDVKM. Germline trimming cut 7 bases from V and 5 bases from J; bases unmatched to any gene: 6. There are 13 residues in the CDR3. The CDR3 DNA sequence: TGTGCCAGCAACCGGGGGGTCGAAGATACGCAGTATTTT. This gives the protein CASNRGVEDTQYF.

In regard to this clone: Other DNA sequences from this sample encode an identical CDR3 as well. The chain joins TRBV10-3 to TRBJ1-5; D perhaps matches TRBD1 (5 bases). The CDR3 consists of 15 residues. CDR1 ENHRY and CDR2 SYGVKD come from the germline V gene. The V end lost 2 bases, the J end lost 2 bases, and 10 bases lay between the germline ends. This CDR3 is CAISEEGRGNQPQHF. The CDR3 DNA is TGTGCCATCAGTGAGGAGGGGCGAGGCAATCAGCCCCAGCATTTT.

The V call is TRBV28, the J call TRBJ1-1; weak D call: TRBD1 (6 bases). The CDR3 totals 15 residues. Trimming left V 4 bases short and J 0 bases short, with 12 bases between. Germline V gene lookup returns CDR1 MDHEN and CDR2 SYDVKM. CDR3 loop: CASSSIRGMNTEAFF. The CDR3, as DNA: TGTGCCAGCAGTTCCATCAGGGGAATGAACACTGAAGCTTTCTTT.

The rearrangement links TRBV13 to TRBJ2-3; D call uncertain. V was trimmed by 5 bases and J by 2 bases, leaving 20 bases between them. CDR1 is PRHDT and CDR2 is FYEKMQ in the germline V gene (reference sequence). The CDR3 extends over 17 amino acids. The CDR3 here is CASSTKPLGIDTDTQYF. CDR3 bases: TGTGCCAGCAGCACGAAACCCCTCGGAATTGACACAGATACGCAGTATTTT.

J is TRBJ2-7 and V is TRBV28; D is undetermined. This CDR3 has 12 residues. V lost 11 bases and J 3 bases, leaving 14 bases between the germline ends. CDR1 MDHEN and CDR2 SYDVKM come from the germline V gene. CDR3 residues: CASAGLNYEQYF. The CDR3 DNA reads TGTGCCTCGGCTGGGCTAAACTACGAGCAGTACTTC.

The rearrangement joins TRBV4-3 to TRBJ1-1; no definite D call. The ends were cut back, 4 bases at V and 1 base at J, with 10 bases in the middle. CDR3 length: 14 residues. Germline values: CDR1 LGHNA, CDR2 YSLEER. The CDR3 region is CASSPIPQNTEAFF. The CDR3 nucleotides are TGCGCCAGCAGCCCCATCCCCCAGAACACTGAAGCTTTCTTT.

About this clone: Other DNA sequences in the sample encode the same CDR3. The V and J genes are TRBV9 and TRBJ2-1; a possible D gene is TRBD1 (6 bases). This CDR3 has 12 amino acids. Trimming shortened V by 0 bases and J by 8 bases, and 6 bases separated the two germline ends. Per the germline V gene, CDR1 is SGDLS and CDR2 is YYNGEE. The DNA of the CDR3 is TGTGCCAGCAGCGTAGCAGGGGATGAGCAGTTCTTC. Protein: CASSVAGDEQFF. Using reference TRBV9 and TRBJ2-1 for the parts outside the CDR3, the full variable domain is DSGVTQTPKHLITATGQRVTLRCSPRSGDLSVYWYQQSLDQGLQFLIQYYNGEERAKGNILERFSAQQFPDLHSELNLSSLELGDSALYFCASSVAGDEQFFGPGTRLTVL.

The gene calls are TRBV27 and TRBJ2-3, with D uncertain. Germline CDR1 is MNHEY and CDR2 is SMNVEV (reference sequence). CDR3 length: 14 residues. The V gene lost 4 bases and the J gene lost 1 base, with 9 bases spanning the gap. CDR3 coding DNA: TGTGCCAGCAGTTCCCAGGCTGGCACAGATACGCAGTATTTT. Translated: CASSSQAGTDTQYF.

This clone was recorded only once. This chain uses TRBV27 with TRBJ1-1; D is unresolved. The CDR3 length is 14 residues. The germline V gene has CDR1 MNHEY and CDR2 SMNVEV (reference sequence). Trimming pared 5 bases from V and 1 base from J, leaving 11 bases between. In DNA, the CDR3 is TGTGCCAGCAGTCCCATAGCTTGGAACACTGAAGCTTTCTTT. Its translation is CASSPIAWNTEAFF.

V usage is TRBV11-2 and J usage is TRBJ2-7; the D is unclear. Between the trimmed V and J ends, which lost 5 bases and 2 bases, there was a span of 10 bases. Germline values: CDR1 SGHAT, CDR2 FQNNGV. The CDR3 contains 13 residues. The CDR3 nucleotides read TGTGCCAGCAGCCAAAGTCTCCCCTACGAGCAGTACTTC. Translated: CASSQSLPYEQYF.

The V call is TRBV6-5, the J call TRBJ2-2; 9 bases agree with TRBD2. CDR1 is MNHEY and CDR2 is SVGAGI in the germline V gene. The CDR3 runs 14 residues. V lost 7 bases, J lost 6 bases, and 6 bases stayed unmatched. CDR3: CASKIAGESGELFF. The CDR3 DNA is TGTGCCAGCAAAATAGCGGGGGAGTCCGGGGAGCTGTTTTTT.

The rearrangement links TRBV5-1 to TRBJ2-7, with unresolved D. The CDR3 contains 12 residues. The germline V gene encodes CDR1 SGHRS and CDR2 YFSETQ. The V end was cut by 1 base, the J end by 4 bases, with 6 bases between. CDR3 sequence: CASSLFGYEQYF. CDR3 nucleotides: TGCGCCAGCAGCTTGTTCGGTTACGAGCAGTACTTC.

The rearrangement links TRBV7-9 to TRBJ2-1; TRBD2 might be the D (5 bases). Germline V gives CDR1 SEHNR, CDR2 FQNEAQ (reference sequence). The CDR3 contains 16 residues. V was clipped by 5 bases and J by 4 bases, with 18 bases between them. CDR3 loop: CASSPRDSDVYNEQFF. CDR3 nucleotide sequence: TGTGCCAGCAGCCCCCGGGATTCGGACGTTTACAATGAGCAGTTCTTC.

The chain has TRBV2 and TRBJ1-1; no clear D. CDR1 SNHLY and CDR2 FYNNEI come from the germline V gene. V was clipped by 8 bases and J by 4 bases, with 11 bases between them. The CDR3 is 12 residues long. The CDR3 spells CASLEESTEAFF. The CDR3 DNA is TGTGCCAGCTTAGAGGAGAGCACTGAAGCTTTCTTT.

The chain links TRBV4-1 to TRBJ1-2, with D perhaps matching TRBD1 (6 bases). This CDR3 comprises 17 residues. Trimming removed 1 base from V and 4 bases from J, with 19 bases in between. From germline, CDR1 is MGHRA and CDR2 YSYEKL. CDR3 protein: CASSQGGSGALSYGYTF. The CDR3 DNA sequence: TGCGCCAGCAGCCAAGGCGGGTCGGGGGCGCTTAGCTATGGCTACACCTTC.

The V and J genes are TRBV7-2 and TRBJ2-7; TRBD2 matches at 9 bases. Per germline, CDR1 SGHTA and CDR2 FQGNSA. The V and J ends lost 2 bases and 5 bases, in that order; junction bases with no gene match: 7. The CDR3 runs to 15 residues. The CDR3 DNA is TGTGCCAGCAGCTTACTAGCGGGAACTTTGAACGAGCAGTACTTC. As protein: CASSLLAGTLNEQYF.